The 20 T cell receptor beta chains below all came from one sample that was sequenced in a study of T cell changes during pregnancy in multiple sclerosis. Data came from immunoSEQ multiplex PCR; TCRdb stores just in-frame clones and leaves some out. The sample includes more than 80,000 clones, around 90% of them seen just once. Source: peripheral blood, taken before pregnancy. The receptors come from a female donor with multiple sclerosis, enrolled in a pregnancy study.

The chain is built from TRBV7-6 and TRBJ2-3; tentatively, D is TRBD1 (6 bases). This CDR3 has 14 amino acids. The germline gives CDR1 SGHVS, CDR2 FNYEAQ. The V gene lost 1 base and the J gene lost 6 bases, with 11 bases spanning the gap. The CDR3 sequence: CASSLEGGADTQYF. The CDR3 DNA follows: TGTGCCAGCAGCTTAGAAGGGGGAGCGGATACGCAGTATTTT.

V usage is TRBV7-9 and J usage is TRBJ2-2; possible D gene TRBD1, 6 bases. The CDR3 length is 16 residues. The V and J ends lost 5 bases and 4 bases respectively, with 17 bases between them. Germline CDR1 reads SEHNR; CDR2 reads FQNEAQ (reference sequence). CDR3 residues: CASSPPTGYGTGELFF. DNA for the CDR3: TGTGCCAGCAGCCCCCCTACAGGGTACGGCACCGGGGAGCTGTTTTTT. Filled out from reference TRBV7-9 and TRBJ2-2, the complete variable domain reads DTGVSQNPRHKITKRGQNVTFRCDPISEHNRLYWYRQTLGQGPEFLTYFQNEAQLEKSRLLSDRFSAERPKGSFSTLEIQRTEQGDSAMYLCASSPPTGYGTGELFFGEGSRLTVL.

This clone was detected once. The J gene is TRBJ2-3, the V gene TRBV4-1, with 8 bases lining up with TRBD2. Trimming at V came to 3 bases and at J to 3 bases, leaving 11 bases not matched to a gene. The germline V gene has CDR1 MGHRA and CDR2 YSYEKL. CDR3 length equals 17 residues. The CDR3 region has the DNA TGCGCCAGCAGCCACCCCGGAGAGCGGGAGAGAACAGATACGCAGTATTTT. It codes for CASSHPGERERTDTQYF.

This chain joins TRBV7-3 and TRBJ2-3; 10 nucleotides line up with TRBD2. Germline CDR1 and CDR2: SGHTA and FQGTGA. V gave up 0 bases and J gave up 2 bases; unmatched junction bases: 20. The CDR3 is made up of 22 amino acids. CDR3 sequence (DNA): TGTGCCAGCAGCTTAACACGGGGACCAAGCGGGAGGGCCCTCGGTTCCACAGATACGCAGTATTTT. Translation: CASSLTRGPSGRALGSTDTQYF.

The V call is TRBV27, the J call TRBJ1-1; possible D gene TRBD1, 6 bases. Deletions cut 2 bases from V and 2 bases from J, with 12 bases between. Germline loops: CDR1 MNHEY, CDR2 SMNVEV (reference sequence). The CDR3 covers 15 residues. The CDR3 sequence: CASSLNPGVNTEAFF. CDR3 bases: TGTGCCAGCAGTTTAAATCCAGGGGTCAACACTGAAGCTTTCTTT.

The rearrangement joins TRBV18 to TRBJ2-3, with 7 bases matching TRBD2. The CDR3 covers 17 residues. Germline trimming cut 1 base from V and 0 bases from J; bases unmatched to any gene: 7. Germline V CDR1 and CDR2: KGHSH, LQKENI. DNA for the CDR3: TGTGCCAGCTCACCACGCCAGCGGGGCTACAGCACAGATACGCAGTATTTT. Protein: CASSPRQRGYSTDTQYF. The full variable domain, in which reference TRBV18 and TRBJ2-3 provide the parts outside the CDR3, is NAGVMQNPRHLVRRRGQEARLRCSPMKGHSHVYWYRQLPEEGLKFMVYLQKENIIDESGMPKERFSAEFPKEGPSILRIQQVVRGDSAAYFCASSPRQRGYSTDTQYFGPGTRLTVL.

Only a few counts were recorded for this clone. This chain connects TRBV6-1 to TRBJ2-7; D is possibly TRBD2 (5 bases). The CDR3 covers 15 residues. V gave up 0 bases and J gave up 2 bases, with 11 bases separating them. Looked up from germline, CDR1 is MNHNS and CDR2 is SASEGT. The CDR3 sequence: CASSEARVAAYEQYF. The CDR3 coding sequence is TGTGCCAGCAGTGAAGCGCGGGTGGCCGCCTACGAGCAGTACTTC.

V gene TRBV27 combines with J gene TRBJ1-2; TRBD1 agrees at 10 bases. Germline V lookup: CDR1 MNHEY, CDR2 SMNVEV (reference sequence). The CDR3 is made up of 15 amino acids. The trim removed 6 bases at V and 7 bases at J, leaving 11 bases unmatched. The CDR3 coding sequence is TGTGCCAGCAGATTAAGGGACAGGGGTACGGGTGGCTACACCTTC. It codes for CASRLRDRGTGGYTF.

The J gene is TRBJ2-3, the V gene TRBV19, with TRBD2 identical over 8 bases. The CDR3 extends over 14 amino acids. Germline-derived CDR1 and CDR2 are LNHDA and SQIVND (reference sequence). V shed 5 bases and J 4 bases; nucleotides not matched to a gene: 5. The CDR3 DNA follows: TGTGCCAGTAGTGGACGGGGGGGACCAGATACGCAGTATTTT. Protein: CASSGRGGPDTQYF.

This chain joins TRBV5-1 and TRBJ1-1; TRBD1 matches 9 bases. V gave up 5 bases and J gave up 3 bases; unmatched junction bases: 11. This CDR3 comprises 16 residues. Germline CDR1 is SGHRS and CDR2 is YFSETQ. The CDR3: CASRVPRTGADTEAFF. DNA for the CDR3: TGCGCCAGCAGAGTCCCCAGGACAGGGGCGGACACTGAAGCTTTCTTT.

The V call is TRBV5-1, the J call TRBJ1-1; a weak D match, TRBD1 (5 bases). The CDR3 is 12 amino acids. Germline V gene sequence: CDR1 SGHRS, CDR2 YFSETQ. V was trimmed by 7 bases and J by 7 bases, leaving 14 bases between them. Here the CDR3 DNA reads TGCGCCAGCTCCGCGGGGGGTAGTGAAGCTTTCTTT. It translates to CASSAGGSEAFF.

This clone was observed a single time. V usage is TRBV30 and J usage is TRBJ1-6; weak D call: TRBD1 (5 bases). CDR3 size: 14 residues. Trimming removed 2 bases from V and 4 bases from J, with 9 bases in between. Germline loops: CDR1 GTSNPN, CDR2 SVGIG (reference sequence). This CDR3 reads CAWSSTAYNSPLHF. The CDR3 bases are TGTGCCTGGAGTTCGACAGCGTATAATTCACCCCTCCACTTT.

This chain joins TRBV6-1 and TRBJ2-7; 8 bases are a match to TRBD1. CDR1 and CDR2 from the germline V gene are MNHNS and SASEGT. V trimming: 7 bases; J trimming: 0 bases; junction bases outside the gene matches: 8. The CDR3 consists of 15 residues. The CDR3 protein is CASKLDRAPSYEQYF. In DNA form, the CDR3 reads TGTGCCAGCAAATTGGACAGGGCCCCCTCCTACGAGCAGTACTTC.

The V and J genes are TRBV28 and TRBJ1-4, with D perhaps matching TRBD1 (5 bases). Germline V gene lookup returns CDR1 MDHEN and CDR2 SYDVKM. The CDR3 runs 17 residues. V dropped 2 bases and J dropped 2 bases, with 15 bases sitting between them. DNA of the CDR3: TGTGCCAGCAGTTTAGCCCGGGCAGGGTGGACTAATGAAAAACTGTTTTTT. As protein: CASSLARAGWTNEKLFF.

This chain links TRBV7-2 with TRBJ2-7; 8 bases align to TRBD1. The CDR3 totals 16 residues. Germline assignment: CDR1 SGHTA and CDR2 FQGNSA. V lost 4 bases, J lost 2 bases, and 10 bases stayed unmatched. CDR3 amino acids: CASSSPTGGPPYEQYF. The CDR3, as DNA: TGTGCCAGCAGCTCTCCCACAGGGGGACCACCCTACGAGCAGTACTTC. The variable domain in full, completed from reference TRBV7-2 and TRBJ2-7, reads GAGVSQSPSNKVTEKGKDVELRCDPISGHTALYWYRQSLGQGLEFLIYFQGNSAPDKSGLPSDRFSAERTGGSVSTLTIQRTQQEDSAVYLCASSSPTGGPPYEQYFGPGTRLTVT.

This chain joins TRBV5-6 and TRBJ2-5, with D possibly matching TRBD1 (6 bases). Germline CDR1 and CDR2: SGHDT and YYEEEE. This CDR3 spans 15 amino acids. Trimming stripped 0 bases from V and 2 bases from J, with 11 bases between. The CDR3 DNA reads as TGTGCCAGCAGCTTGGCCTGGGACAAACAAGAGACCCAGTACTTC. Translated: CASSLAWDKQETQYF.

V gene TRBV19 combines with J gene TRBJ2-2; 9 nucleotides agree with TRBD1. This CDR3 region has 15 residues. With V trimmed by 7 bases and J by 3 bases, 6 bases remained unmatched. Germline V gene sequence: CDR1 LNHDA, CDR2 SQIVND (reference sequence). As DNA, the CDR3 is TGTGCCAGTACCACCTGGACAGGGGACACCGGGGAGCTGTTTTTT. As protein: CASTTWTGDTGELFF.

The V gene is TRBV15, the J gene TRBJ2-1; weak D call: TRBD2 (6 bases). The CDR3 runs 15 residues. Looked up from germline, CDR1 is LNHNV and CDR2 is YYDKDF (reference sequence). V lost 0 bases to trimming and J lost 2 bases, with 8 bases between them. CDR3 residues: CATSRDREAYNEQFF. CDR3 DNA: TGTGCCACCAGCAGAGATAGGGAGGCCTACAATGAGCAGTTCTTC.

This chain uses TRBV9 with TRBJ1-2; D is undetermined. The CDR3 totals 16 residues. The germline V gene encodes CDR1 SGDLS and CDR2 YYNGEE. Deletions cut 0 bases from V and 8 bases from J, with 20 bases between. The CDR3 nucleotides read TGTGCCAGCAGCGTAGCAGAGTTAACATATGCTAGCGGCTACACCTTC. Translation gives CASSVAELTYASGYTF.

The chain combines TRBV2 with TRBJ1-1, with D possibly being TRBD1 (6 bases). V was trimmed by 7 bases and J by 6 bases, leaving 15 bases between them. The CDR3 has 13 residues. Germline V gene sequence: CDR1 SNHLY, CDR2 FYNNEI. The chain's CDR3 is CASTTTGYAEAFF. The CDR3 DNA reads as TGTGCCAGCACCACAACAGGGTACGCTGAAGCTTTCTTT.